Reported below is one T cell receptor (beta chain). This sample was included in a study of T cell changes during pregnancy in multiple sclerosis. Trimming took 2 bases from V and 4 from J; bases not matched to a gene: 5. This CDR3 spans 15 amino acids. Per the germline V gene, CDR1 is MDHEN and CDR2 is SYDVKM. Assay: immunoSEQ multiplex PCR; the TCRdb copy retains only in-frame clones and omits some. Among around 80,000 clones listed, almost 95% were seen once. The chain links TRBV28 to TRBJ2-7; 10 bases are shared with TRBD2. The TCR originated in a female donor with multiple sclerosis, enrolled in a pregnancy study. The source was peripheral blood, collected before pregnancy. CDR3 region: CASSLPVSGRYEQYF. The CDR3 nucleotides are TGTGCCAGCAGTTTACCGGTTAGCGGGAGGTACGAGCAGTACTTC.